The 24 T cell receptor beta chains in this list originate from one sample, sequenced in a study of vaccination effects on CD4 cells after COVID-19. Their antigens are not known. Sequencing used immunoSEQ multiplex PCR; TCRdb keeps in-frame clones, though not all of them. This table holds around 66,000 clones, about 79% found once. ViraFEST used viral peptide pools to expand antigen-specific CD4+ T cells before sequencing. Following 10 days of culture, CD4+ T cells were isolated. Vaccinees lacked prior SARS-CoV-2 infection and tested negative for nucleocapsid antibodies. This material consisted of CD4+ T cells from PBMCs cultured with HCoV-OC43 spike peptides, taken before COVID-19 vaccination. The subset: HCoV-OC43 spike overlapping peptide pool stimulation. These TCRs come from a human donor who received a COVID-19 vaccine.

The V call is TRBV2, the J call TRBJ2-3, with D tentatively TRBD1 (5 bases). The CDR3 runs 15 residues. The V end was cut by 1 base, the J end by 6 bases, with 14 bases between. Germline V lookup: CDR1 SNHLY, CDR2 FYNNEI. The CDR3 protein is CASSEVRTYFDTQYF. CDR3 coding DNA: TGTGCCAGCAGTGAAGTTAGGACATATTTTGATACGCAGTATTTT.

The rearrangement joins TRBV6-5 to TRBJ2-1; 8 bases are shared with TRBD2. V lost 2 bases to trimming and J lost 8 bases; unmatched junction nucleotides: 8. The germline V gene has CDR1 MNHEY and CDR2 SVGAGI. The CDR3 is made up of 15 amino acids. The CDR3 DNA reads TGTGCCAGCAGTTACATCCAGCGGGGGAGGGATGAGCAGTTCTTC. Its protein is CASSYIQRGRDEQFF.

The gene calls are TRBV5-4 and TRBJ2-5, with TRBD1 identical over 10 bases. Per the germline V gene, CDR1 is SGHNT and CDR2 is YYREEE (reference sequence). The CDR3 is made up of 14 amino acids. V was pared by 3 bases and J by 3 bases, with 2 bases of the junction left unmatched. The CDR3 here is CASSSTGGEETQYF. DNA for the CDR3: TGTGCCAGCAGCTCGACAGGGGGCGAAGAGACCCAGTACTTC.

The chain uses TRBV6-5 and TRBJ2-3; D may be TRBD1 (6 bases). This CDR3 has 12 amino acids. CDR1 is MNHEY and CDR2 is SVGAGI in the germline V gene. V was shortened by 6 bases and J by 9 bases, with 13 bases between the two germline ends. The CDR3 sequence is CASSQQGPTQYF. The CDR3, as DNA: TGTGCCAGCAGCCAACAGGGTCCAACGCAGTATTTT.

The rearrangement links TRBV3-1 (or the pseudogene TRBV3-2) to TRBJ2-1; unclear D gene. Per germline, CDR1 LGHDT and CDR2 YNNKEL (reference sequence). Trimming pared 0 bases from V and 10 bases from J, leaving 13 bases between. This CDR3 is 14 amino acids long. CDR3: CASSQEVVGVEQFF. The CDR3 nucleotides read TGTGCCAGCAGCCAAGAAGTCGTAGGAGTGGAGCAGTTCTTC.

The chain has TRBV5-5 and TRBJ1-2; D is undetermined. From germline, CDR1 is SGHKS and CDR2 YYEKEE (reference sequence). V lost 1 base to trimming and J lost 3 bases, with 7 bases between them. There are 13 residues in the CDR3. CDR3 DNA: TGTGCCAGCAGCTTGAGGGAAGACTATGGCTACACCTTC. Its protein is CASSLREDYGYTF.

The DNA for the CDR3 is TGCAGCGTTGAAGGGGCTCGGGCTGAAGCTTTCTTT. Amino acid sequence: CSVEGARAEAFF. The J gene is TRBJ1-1, the V gene TRBV29-1; D is uncertain. The length of the CDR3 is 12 residues. V gave up 1 base and J gave up 6 bases, with 9 bases separating them. Germline lookup yields CDR1 SQVTM and CDR2 ANQGSEA.

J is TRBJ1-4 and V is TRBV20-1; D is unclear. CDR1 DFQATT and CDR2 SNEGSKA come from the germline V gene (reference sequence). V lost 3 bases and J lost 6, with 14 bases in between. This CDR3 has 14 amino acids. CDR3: CSASAVSGHEKLFF. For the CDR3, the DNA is TGCAGTGCTAGTGCGGTATCCGGGCATGAAAAACTGTTTTTT.

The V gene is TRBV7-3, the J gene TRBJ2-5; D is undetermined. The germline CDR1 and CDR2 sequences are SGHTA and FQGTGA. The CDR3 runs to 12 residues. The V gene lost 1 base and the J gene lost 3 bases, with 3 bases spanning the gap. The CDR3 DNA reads TGTGCCAGCAGCTTAAGCGAAGAGACCCAGTACTTC. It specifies CASSLSEETQYF.

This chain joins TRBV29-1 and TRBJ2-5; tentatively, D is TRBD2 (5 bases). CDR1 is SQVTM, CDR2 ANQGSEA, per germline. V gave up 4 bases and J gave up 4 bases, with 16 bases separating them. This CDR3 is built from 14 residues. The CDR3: CSVGRGTSGETQYF. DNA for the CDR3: TGCAGCGTTGGCCGGGGAACCTCGGGAGAGACCCAGTACTTC.

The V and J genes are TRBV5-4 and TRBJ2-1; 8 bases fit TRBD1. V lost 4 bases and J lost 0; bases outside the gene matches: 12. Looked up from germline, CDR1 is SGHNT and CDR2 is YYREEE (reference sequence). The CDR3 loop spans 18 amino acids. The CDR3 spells CASSPPPKTGGSYNEQFF. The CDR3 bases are TGTGCCAGCAGCCCACCACCTAAAACAGGGGGCTCCTACAATGAGCAGTTCTTC.

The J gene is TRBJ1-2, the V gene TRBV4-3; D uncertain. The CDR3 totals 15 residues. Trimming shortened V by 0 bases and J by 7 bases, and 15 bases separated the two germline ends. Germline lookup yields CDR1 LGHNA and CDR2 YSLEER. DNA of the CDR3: TGCGCCAGCAGCCAAGAGTGGGAGGGCGGCTCTGGCTACACCTTC. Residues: CASSQEWEGGSGYTF.

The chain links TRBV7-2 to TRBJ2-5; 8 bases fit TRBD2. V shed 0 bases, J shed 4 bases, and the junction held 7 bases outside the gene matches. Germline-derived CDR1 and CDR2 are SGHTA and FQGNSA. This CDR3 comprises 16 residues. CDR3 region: CASSLAGRGGAETQYF. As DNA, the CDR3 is TGTGCCAGCAGCTTAGCGGGTCGGGGGGGCGCAGAGACCCAGTACTTC.

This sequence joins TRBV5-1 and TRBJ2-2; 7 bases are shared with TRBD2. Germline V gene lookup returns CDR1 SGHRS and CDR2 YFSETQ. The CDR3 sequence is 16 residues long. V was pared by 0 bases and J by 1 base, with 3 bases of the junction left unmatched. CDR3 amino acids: CASSLASGVNTGELFF. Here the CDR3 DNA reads TGCGCCAGCAGCTTGGCCAGCGGGGTGAACACCGGGGAGCTGTTTTTT.

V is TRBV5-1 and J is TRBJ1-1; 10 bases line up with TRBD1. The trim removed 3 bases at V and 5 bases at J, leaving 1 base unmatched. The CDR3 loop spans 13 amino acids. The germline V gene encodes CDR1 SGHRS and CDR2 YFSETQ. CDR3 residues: CASSSDRGTEAFF. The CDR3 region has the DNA TGCGCCAGCAGCTCGGACAGGGGGACTGAAGCTTTCTTT.

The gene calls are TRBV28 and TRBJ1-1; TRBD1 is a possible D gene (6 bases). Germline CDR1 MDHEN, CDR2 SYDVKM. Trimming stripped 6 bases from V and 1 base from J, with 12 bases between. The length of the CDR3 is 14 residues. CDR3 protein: CASRGTQGNTEAFF. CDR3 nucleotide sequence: TGTGCCAGCAGGGGCACACAGGGGAACACTGAAGCTTTCTTT.

The CDR3 nucleotides are TGTGCCAGTACAGGGGGCAACTATGGCTACACCTTC. Its protein product is CASTGGNYGYTF. The chain links TRBV19 to TRBJ1-2, with 8 bases aligning to TRBD1. Germline CDR1 LNHDA, CDR2 SQIVND (reference sequence). V shed 7 bases and J 2 bases; nucleotides not matched to a gene: 0. The CDR3 covers 12 residues.

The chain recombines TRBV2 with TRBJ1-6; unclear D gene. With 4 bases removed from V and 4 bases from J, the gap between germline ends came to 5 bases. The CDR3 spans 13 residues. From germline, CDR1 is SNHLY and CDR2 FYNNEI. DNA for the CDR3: TGTGCCAGCAGTGTAGCATATAATTCACCCCTCCACTTT. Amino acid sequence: CASSVAYNSPLHF.

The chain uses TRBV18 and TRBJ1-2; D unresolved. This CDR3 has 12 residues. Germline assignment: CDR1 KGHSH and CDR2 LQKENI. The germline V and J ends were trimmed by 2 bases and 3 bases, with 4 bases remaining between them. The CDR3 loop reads CASSPGDYGYTF. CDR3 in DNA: TGTGCCAGCTCACCAGGGGACTATGGCTACACCTTC.

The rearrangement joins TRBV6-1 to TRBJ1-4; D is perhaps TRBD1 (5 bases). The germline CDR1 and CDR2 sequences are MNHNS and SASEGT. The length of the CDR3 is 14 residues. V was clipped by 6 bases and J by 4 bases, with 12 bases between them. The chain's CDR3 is CASRVGRINEKLFF. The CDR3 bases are TGTGCCAGCAGGGTGGGACGGATTAATGAAAAACTGTTTTTT.

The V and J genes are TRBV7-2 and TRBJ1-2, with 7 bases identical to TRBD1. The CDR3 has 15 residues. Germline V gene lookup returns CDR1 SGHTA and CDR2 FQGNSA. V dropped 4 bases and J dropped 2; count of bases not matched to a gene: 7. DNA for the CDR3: TGTGCCAGCAGCTCTCCGACAGGGTCAAACTATGGCTACACCTTC. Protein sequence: CASSSPTGSNYGYTF. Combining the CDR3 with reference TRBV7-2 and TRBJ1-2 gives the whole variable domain GAGVSQSPSNKVTEKGKDVELRCDPISGHTALYWYRQSLGQGLEFLIYFQGNSAPDKSGLPSDRFSAERTGGSVSTLTIQRTQQEDSAVYLCASSSPTGSNYGYTFGSGTRLTVV.

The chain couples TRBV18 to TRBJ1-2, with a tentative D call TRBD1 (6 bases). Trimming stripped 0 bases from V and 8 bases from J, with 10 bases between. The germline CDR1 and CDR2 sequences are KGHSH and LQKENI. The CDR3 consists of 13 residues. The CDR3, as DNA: TGTGCCAGCTCACCACCGGGGGGCTGGGGCTACACCTTC. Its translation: CASSPPGGWGYTF.

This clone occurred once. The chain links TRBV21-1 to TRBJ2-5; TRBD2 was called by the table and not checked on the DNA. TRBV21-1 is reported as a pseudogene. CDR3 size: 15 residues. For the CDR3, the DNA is TGTGCCAGCAGCAAAGGATCGGACTCGCCAGAGACCCAGTACTTC. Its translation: CASSKGSDSPETQYF.

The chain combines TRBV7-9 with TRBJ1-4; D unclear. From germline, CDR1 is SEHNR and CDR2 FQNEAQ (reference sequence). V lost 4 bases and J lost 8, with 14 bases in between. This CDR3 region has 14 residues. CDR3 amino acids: CASSSVAQLEKLFF. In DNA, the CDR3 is TGTGCCAGCAGCTCAGTAGCACAATTGGAAAAACTGTTTTTT.